A selection of T cell receptor beta chains follows, all from one sample in a study of blood T cell repertoires in COVID-19. TCRdb keeps only in-frame clones here, not all; method: immunoSEQ multiplex PCR. The sample records about 370,000 clones, 89% being singletons. Sequenced input: peripheral blood. These receptors originate from a woman under 40 with COVID-19, enrolled during active disease. The CDR3 runs from the conserved cysteine through the conserved F or W. The order of the fields is clone size, D gene, V gene, J gene, CDR3 protein, CDR3 DNA. D genes are given only for firm matches. For some rows the clone size is stated as once, few or many, or as a class when expanded; others skip it.

abundance: .; d_gene: .; v_gene: TRBV24-1; j_gene: TRBJ2-1; CDR3aa: CATSDPIGEGNEQFF; CDR3nt: TGTGCCACCAGTGACCCCATTGGCGAGGGTAATGAGCAGTTCTTC
abundance: .; d_gene: TRBD1; v_gene: TRBV3-1/TRBV3-2; j_gene: TRBJ2-7; CDR3aa: CASSRDRVGQQYF; CDR3nt: TGTGCCAGCTCTCGGGACAGGGTCGGGCAGCAGTACTTC
abundance: .; d_gene: .; v_gene: TRBV6-1; j_gene: TRBJ1-6; CDR3aa: CASSEARVDSPLHF; CDR3nt: TGTGCCAGCAGTGAAGCCAGGGTGGATTCACCCCTCCACTTT
abundance: .; d_gene: .; v_gene: TRBV27; j_gene: TRBJ2-1; CDR3aa: CASSLLNGEQFF; CDR3nt: TGTGCCAGCAGCCTCCTGAACGGTGAGCAGTTCTTC
abundance: .; d_gene: .; v_gene: TRBV27; j_gene: TRBJ1-5; CDR3aa: CASRPTGSGQPQHF; CDR3nt: TGTGCCAGCAGGCCTACAGGGTCGGGTCAGCCCCAGCATTTT
abundance: .; d_gene: TRBD2; v_gene: TRBV7-2; j_gene: TRBJ2-1; CDR3aa: CASSSYRLAGSYNEQFF; CDR3nt: TGTGCCAGCAGCTCTTACCGACTAGCGGGCTCCTACAATGAGCAGTTCTTC
abundance: .; d_gene: .; v_gene: TRBV7-2; j_gene: TRBJ2-7; CDR3aa: CASSLSGGGVPGEQYF; CDR3nt: TGTGCCAGCAGCTTATCGGGCGGAGGGGTCCCCGGCGAGCAGTACTTC
abundance: .; d_gene: .; v_gene: TRBV3-1/TRBV3-2; j_gene: TRBJ2-1; CDR3aa: CASSSLRGAYNEQFF; CDR3nt: TGTGCCAGCAGCTCCCTCCGGGGGGCTTACAATGAGCAGTTCTTC
abundance: once; d_gene: .; v_gene: TRBV5-1; j_gene: TRBJ1-1; CDR3aa: CASSLPQGSHTEAFF; CDR3nt: TGCGCCAGCAGCTTGCCCCAGGGGAGCCACACTGAAGCTTTCTTT
abundance: .; d_gene: .; v_gene: TRBV7-9; j_gene: TRBJ2-1; CDR3aa: CASSLERTTRNEQFF; CDR3nt: TGTGCCAGCAGCTTAGAACGAACTACCCGCAATGAGCAGTTCTTC
abundance: few; d_gene: TRBD1; v_gene: TRBV28; j_gene: TRBJ2-1; CDR3aa: CASSTQGADTYNEQFF; CDR3nt: TGTGCCAGCAGTACACAGGGGGCGGACACCTACAATGAGCAGTTCTTC
abundance: .; d_gene: TRBD2; v_gene: TRBV7-2; j_gene: TRBJ2-5; CDR3aa: CASSFTGGAAETQYF; CDR3nt: TGTGCCAGCAGCTTTACGGGGGGGGCCGCAGAGACCCAGTACTTC
abundance: once; d_gene: .; v_gene: TRBV4-1; j_gene: TRBJ1-5; CDR3aa: CASSQDGRGNQPQHF; CDR3nt: TGCGCCAGCAGCCAAGATGGTAGGGGGAATCAGCCCCAGCATTTT
abundance: .; d_gene: .; v_gene: TRBV3-1/TRBV3-2; j_gene: TRBJ1-1; CDR3aa: CASSRELNTEAFF; CDR3nt: TGTGCCAGCAGCCGGGAGTTGAACACTGAAGCTTTCTTT
abundance: once; d_gene: TRBD2; v_gene: TRBV28; j_gene: TRBJ2-1; CDR3aa: CASSLLSGGPYNEQFF; CDR3nt: TGTGCCAGCAGTTTACTCAGCGGGGGGCCCTACAATGAGCAGTTCTTC
abundance: .; d_gene: .; v_gene: TRBV7-2; j_gene: TRBJ2-7; CDR3aa: CASSSQGVAYEQYF; CDR3nt: TGTGCCAGCAGCTCCCAAGGGGTCGCCTACGAGCAGTACTTC
abundance: .; d_gene: .; v_gene: TRBV27; j_gene: TRBJ2-6; CDR3aa: CASSWVGRGANVLTF; CDR3nt: TGTGCCAGCAGTTGGGTGGGGCGTGGGGCCAACGTCCTGACTTTC
abundance: .; d_gene: TRBD2; v_gene: TRBV7-9; j_gene: TRBJ2-4; CDR3aa: CASSLSASGRAGNIQYF; CDR3nt: TGTGCCAGCAGCTTATCGGCTAGCGGGAGGGCCGGGAACATTCAGTACTTC
abundance: .; d_gene: TRBD1; v_gene: TRBV13; j_gene: TRBJ2-2; CDR3aa: CASSLTGAGELFF; CDR3nt: TGTGCCAGCAGCCTCACAGGGGCCGGGGAGCTGTTTTTT
abundance: .; d_gene: TRBD2; v_gene: TRBV28; j_gene: TRBJ2-3; CDR3aa: CASSLTSGGAGDTQYF; CDR3nt: TGTGCCAGCAGTCTCACGAGCGGGGGGGCCGGAGATACGCAGTATTTT
abundance: few; d_gene: TRBD1; v_gene: TRBV5-4; j_gene: TRBJ2-1; CDR3aa: CASSLEGTGGYNEQFF; CDR3nt: TGTGCCAGCAGCTTGGAAGGGACAGGGGGCTACAATGAGCAGTTCTTC
abundance: .; d_gene: .; v_gene: TRBV6-6; j_gene: TRBJ2-5; CDR3aa: CASQFTGDPQETQYF; CDR3nt: TGTGCCAGCCAATTTACAGGCGACCCACAAGAGACCCAGTACTTC
abundance: .; d_gene: .; v_gene: TRBV29-1; j_gene: TRBJ1-3; CDR3aa: CSVEDRATGLRENTIYF; CDR3nt: TGCAGCGTTGAAGATCGGGCAACGGGCCTAAGGGAGAACACCATATATTTT
abundance: .; d_gene: .; v_gene: TRBV7-8; j_gene: TRBJ1-2; CDR3aa: CASSLSRGGSYGYTF; CDR3nt: TGTGCCAGCAGCTTATCTAGGGGGGGGTCCTATGGCTACACCTTC
abundance: .; d_gene: .; v_gene: TRBV6-5; j_gene: TRBJ1-1; CDR3aa: CASSRQVGREAFF; CDR3nt: TGTGCCAGCAGTCGACAGGTCGGCAGAGAAGCTTTCTTT
abundance: .; d_gene: .; v_gene: TRBV7-9; j_gene: TRBJ2-7; CDR3aa: CASSFSRATGKQYF; CDR3nt: TGTGCCAGCAGCTTCTCTAGGGCTACAGGGAAGCAGTACTTC
abundance: .; d_gene: .; v_gene: TRBV6-5; j_gene: TRBJ1-5; CDR3aa: CASSEREYQPQHF; CDR3nt: TGTGCCAGCAGCGAGCGCGAGTATCAGCCCCAGCATTTT
abundance: .; d_gene: .; v_gene: TRBV28; j_gene: TRBJ1-5; CDR3aa: CASSLATGYQPQHF; CDR3nt: TGTGCCAGCAGTTTGGCCACAGGGTACCAGCCCCAGCATTTT
abundance: .; d_gene: .; v_gene: TRBV27; j_gene: TRBJ1-3; CDR3aa: CASSNTGRFSGNTIYF; CDR3nt: TGTGCCAGCAGTAATACAGGGCGATTCTCTGGAAACACCATATATTTT
abundance: .; d_gene: TRBD2; v_gene: TRBV7-2; j_gene: TRBJ2-1; CDR3aa: CASRQTSGRAYNEQFF; CDR3nt: TGTGCCAGCAGGCAAACTAGCGGGAGGGCCTACAATGAGCAGTTCTTC
abundance: .; d_gene: .; v_gene: TRBV19; j_gene: TRBJ2-1; CDR3aa: CASSQGTIYNEQFF; CDR3nt: TGTGCCAGTAGTCAGGGGACAATCTACAATGAGCAGTTCTTC
abundance: .; d_gene: .; v_gene: TRBV7-9; j_gene: TRBJ1-6; CDR3aa: CASSLFSVTYNSPLHF; CDR3nt: TGTGCCAGCAGCTTATTTAGTGTGACTTATAATTCACCCCTCCACTTT
abundance: .; d_gene: .; v_gene: TRBV5-1; j_gene: TRBJ2-3; CDR3aa: CASSQQGRTDTQYF; CDR3nt: TGCGCCAGCAGCCAACAGGGTCGGACAGATACGCAGTATTTT
abundance: .; d_gene: .; v_gene: TRBV5-6; j_gene: TRBJ1-2; CDR3aa: CASSLEQGNYGYTF; CDR3nt: TGTGCCAGCAGCTTGGAGCAGGGTAACTATGGCTACACCTTC
abundance: .; d_gene: .; v_gene: TRBV5-1; j_gene: TRBJ1-1; CDR3aa: CASTTEADRNTEAFF; CDR3nt: TGCGCCAGCACGACTGAAGCGGACAGGAACACTGAAGCTTTCTTT
abundance: .; d_gene: TRBD2; v_gene: TRBV7-9; j_gene: TRBJ2-7; CDR3aa: CASSSLGLAGFYEQYF; CDR3nt: TGTGCCAGCAGCTCCTTGGGACTAGCGGGGTTCTACGAGCAGTACTTC
abundance: once; d_gene: TRBD2; v_gene: TRBV19; j_gene: TRBJ2-5; CDR3aa: CASSIGTSGSIETQYF; CDR3nt: TGTGCCAGTAGTATCGGGACTAGCGGGAGTATAGAGACCCAGTACTTC
abundance: .; d_gene: TRBD1; v_gene: TRBV2; j_gene: TRBJ1-1; CDR3aa: CASRVQGVNTEAFF; CDR3nt: TGTGCCAGCAGGGTACAGGGGGTGAACACTGAAGCTTTCTTT
abundance: .; d_gene: TRBD2; v_gene: TRBV6-2/TRBV6-3; j_gene: TRBJ2-5; CDR3aa: CASSSLAGVETQYF; CDR3nt: TGTGCCAGCAGCTCCCTAGCGGGAGTTGAGACCCAGTACTTC
abundance: .; d_gene: TRBD2; v_gene: TRBV6-2/TRBV6-3; j_gene: TRBJ2-2; CDR3aa: CASSYSLTSPGELFF; CDR3nt: TGTGCCAGCAGTTACTCATTGACTAGCCCCGGGGAGCTGTTTTTT
abundance: .; d_gene: TRBD1; v_gene: TRBV7-2; j_gene: TRBJ2-1; CDR3aa: CASSLATGSSYNEQFF; CDR3nt: TGTGCCAGCAGCTTAGCGACAGGGAGCTCCTACAATGAGCAGTTCTTC
abundance: .; d_gene: TRBD1; v_gene: TRBV11-3; j_gene: TRBJ1-6; CDR3aa: CASSRGQANSPLHF; CDR3nt: TGTGCCAGCAGCCGAGGACAGGCGAATTCACCCCTCCACTTT
abundance: .; d_gene: .; v_gene: TRBV25-1; j_gene: TRBJ1-1; CDR3aa: CASSDDLLQENTEAFF; CDR3nt: TGTGCCAGCAGTGACGATCTTTTACAGGAGAACACTGAAGCTTTCTTT